The clone carrying this TCR beta chain was picked up one time. This CDR3 has 15 amino acids. The V end lost 5 bases, the J end lost 0 bases, and 11 bases lay between the germline ends. The germline V gene encodes CDR1 GTSNPN and CDR2 SVGIG (reference sequence). The sample belongs to a study of control samples from healthy donors and cancer patients. Clones were read by immunoSEQ multiplex PCR, and TCRdb kept only the in-frame ones, dropping some. This table has some 410,000 clones, about nine tenths appearing once. The TCR sequence derives from a man aged 35-49 years with head and neck cancer. V and J are TRBV30 and TRBJ2-6, with a tentative D call TRBD1 (6 bases). The sample comprised PBMCs. CDR3 protein: CAWLTGSSGANVLTF. In DNA form, the CDR3 reads TGTGCCTGGCTAACAGGGAGCTCTGGGGCCAACGTCCTGACTTTC.